The subject of this entry is one T cell receptor beta chain. The data were obtained in a study of blood T cell repertoires in COVID-19. Sequencing was performed with immunoSEQ multiplex PCR; in TCRdb, only in-frame clones are kept and a portion is missing. The sample lists 200,000 to 250,000 clones, 92% occurring once. The CDR3 totals 16 residues. The V end lost 1 base, the J end lost 6 bases, and 19 bases lay between the germline ends. Germline loops: CDR1 MGHRA, CDR2 YSYEKL. This sequence was found in a man aged 25-45 years with acute or convalescent COVID-19. Sequenced material: peripheral blood. V gene TRBV4-1 combines with J gene TRBJ2-7; D possibly corresponds to TRBD2 (6 bases). The CDR3 is CASSQAPFRRDGEQYF. CDR3 bases: TGCGCCAGCAGCCAAGCCCCCTTCCGGCGGGACGGCGAGCAGTACTTC.